Following are 15 T cell receptor beta chains from one sample sequenced in a study of T cells in localized non-small cell lung cancer. TCRdb keeps only in-frame clones here, not all; method: immunoSEQ multiplex PCR. The data hold 15,000 to 20,000 clones, with more than 65% observed a single time. This sample comprised peripheral blood, obtained before any cancer treatment. These receptors were obtained from a male donor older than 55 with stage I lung adenocarcinoma.

The chain is built from TRBV19 and TRBJ2-5, with D unresolved. Germline V gives CDR1 LNHDA, CDR2 SQIVND (reference sequence). Trimming removed 2 bases at V and 4 bases at J, with 11 bases between. CDR3 size: 14 residues. The CDR3 sequence: CASSISLVGETQYF. The CDR3 nucleotides are TGTGCCAGTAGTATATCCTTAGTCGGAGAGACCCAGTACTTC.

The chain is built from TRBV19 and TRBJ2-2; 10 nucleotides align to TRBD2. This CDR3 comprises 17 residues. With V trimmed by 5 bases and J by 5 bases, 11 bases remained unmatched. In germline, CDR1 is LNHDA, CDR2 SQIVND (reference sequence). This CDR3 is CASSFSSSGRTTGELFF. The CDR3 DNA sequence: TGTGCCAGTAGTTTCTCCTCTAGCGGGAGAACGACCGGGGAGCTGTTTTTT.

Comments on this clone: Within the sample, other DNA sequences also encode this same CDR3. The chain combines TRBV6-1 with TRBJ2-1, with D tentatively TRBD2 (6 bases). Germline-derived CDR1 and CDR2 are MNHNS and SASEGT. V was shortened by 6 bases and J by 5 bases, with 17 bases between the two germline ends. The CDR3 has 15 residues. CDR3 protein: CASSPMGGSNNEQFF. The CDR3 DNA sequence: TGTGCCAGCAGCCCGATGGGGGGATCCAACAATGAGCAGTTCTTC.

The chain couples TRBV6-5 to TRBJ1-3; maybe TRBD1 (5 bases). The CDR3 is made up of 15 amino acids. Trimming removed 3 bases at V and 0 bases at J, with 9 bases between. From germline, CDR1 is MNHEY and CDR2 SVGAGI. For the CDR3, the DNA is TGTGCCAGCAGTTATATGGGACCCTCTGGAAACACCATATATTTT. Amino acid sequence: CASSYMGPSGNTIYF.

This chain joins TRBV7-2 and TRBJ2-5, with D tentatively TRBD1 or TRBD2 (6 bases each). Germline CDR1 reads SGHTA; CDR2 reads FQGNSA. CDR3 size: 17 residues. Trimming pared 1 base from V and 5 bases from J, leaving 20 bases between. The CDR3 spells CASSLDRVGGSRETQYF. CDR3 sequence (DNA): TGTGCCAGCAGCTTAGACAGGGTGGGGGGTTCGCGGGAGACCCAGTACTTC.

The DNA of the CDR3 is TGTGCCAGCAGCCCATGGACAGGGCACATGAACACTGAAGCTTTCTTT. Translating gives CASSPWTGHMNTEAFF. The chain couples TRBV9 to TRBJ1-1, with 8 bases that match TRBD1. Per the germline V gene, CDR1 is SGDLS and CDR2 is YYNGEE. Trimming at V came to 4 bases and at J to 0 bases, leaving 8 bases not matched to a gene. The CDR3 consists of 16 residues.

The V and J genes are TRBV7-2 and TRBJ2-7, with D possibly TRBD2 on 6 matching bases. Deletions cut 5 bases from V and 2 bases from J, with 13 bases between. This CDR3 is 14 amino acids long. Germline V gives CDR1 SGHTA, CDR2 FQGNSA. CDR3 loop: CASSLLRLAYEQYF. The CDR3 DNA reads TGTGCCAGCAGCCTCCTGAGACTAGCCTACGAGCAGTACTTC.

The chain uses TRBV5-1 and TRBJ1-2; D ambiguous. V lost 0 bases to trimming and J lost 1 base, with 7 bases between them. The germline gives CDR1 SGHRS, CDR2 YFSETQ. This CDR3 is built from 14 residues. CDR3 region: CASSLGPSNYGYTF. The CDR3 DNA sequence: TGCGCCAGCAGCTTGGGACCGAGTAACTATGGCTACACCTTC.

To note about this clone: The junction differs from germline at one of its ends, possibly a read error. V gene TRBV5-4 combines with J gene TRBJ2-7; 7 nucleotides agree with TRBD1. CDR1 and CDR2 from the germline V gene are SGHNT and YYREEE (reference sequence). There are 15 residues in the CDR3. The DNA of the CDR3 is TGCGCCAGCAGCCAGGGTGACAGGGACTCCTACGAGCAGTACTTC. Translated, it gives CASSQGDRDSYEQYF.

This sequence joins TRBV5-1 and TRBJ1-3; 7 nucleotides align to TRBD1. This CDR3 has 16 amino acids. CDR1 SGHRS and CDR2 YFSETQ come from the germline V gene. The trim removed 4 bases at V and 0 bases at J, leaving 7 bases unmatched. The CDR3 DNA is TGCGCCAGCAGCCCGGGACAGACGTACTCTGGAAACACCATATATTTT. Its translation is CASSPGQTYSGNTIYF.

This sequence joins TRBV6-1 and TRBJ1-1; TRBD1 agrees at 7 bases. Trimming at V came to 0 bases and at J to 10 bases, leaving 8 bases not matched to a gene. Germline V gene data show CDR1 as MNHNS and CDR2 as SASEGT. The length of the CDR3 is 14 residues. CDR3 sequence (DNA): TGTGCCAGCAGTGAAGCGGACAGGCTGATGGCAGCTTTCTTT. Amino acids: CASSEADRLMAAFF.

The chain is built from TRBV6-5 and TRBJ1-2; D might be TRBD1 (5 bases). The germline V gene encodes CDR1 MNHEY and CDR2 SVGAGI. Trimming stripped 10 bases from V and 4 bases from J, with 16 bases between. This CDR3 has 13 amino acids. Here the CDR3 DNA reads TGTGCCACAGGACCCCTCGGGGGCTATGGCTACACCTTC. As protein: CATGPLGGYGYTF.

The chain joins TRBV9 to TRBJ2-2; 7 bases line up with TRBD1. The CDR3 has 13 amino acids. Losses at the gene ends were 2 bases for V and 7 bases for J; bases not matched to a gene: 2. CDR1 and CDR2 (germline): SGDLS, YYNGEE. The CDR3 spells CASSVQGVGELFF. Here the CDR3 DNA reads TGTGCCAGCAGCGTTCAGGGGGTCGGGGAGCTGTTTTTT.

The V call is TRBV7-8, the J call TRBJ2-7, with D perhaps assigned TRBD1 or TRBD2 (5 bases each). The length of the CDR3 is 15 residues. From germline, CDR1 is SGHVS and CDR2 FQNEAQ. V lost 6 bases to trimming and J lost 2 bases, with 17 bases between them. In DNA, the CDR3 is TGTGCCAGCAGTTCACGCGAGGGCAGGGCCTACGAGCAGTACTTC. Its translation: CASSSREGRAYEQYF.

The chain combines TRBV18 with TRBJ1-1, with 8 positions matching TRBD1. In germline, CDR1 is KGHSH, CDR2 LQKENI. With V trimmed by 5 bases and J by 3 bases, 5 bases remained unmatched. This CDR3 has 14 amino acids. CDR3 residues: CASSAQGADTEAFF. The CDR3 nucleotides are TGTGCCAGCTCAGCCCAGGGGGCTGACACTGAAGCTTTCTTT.